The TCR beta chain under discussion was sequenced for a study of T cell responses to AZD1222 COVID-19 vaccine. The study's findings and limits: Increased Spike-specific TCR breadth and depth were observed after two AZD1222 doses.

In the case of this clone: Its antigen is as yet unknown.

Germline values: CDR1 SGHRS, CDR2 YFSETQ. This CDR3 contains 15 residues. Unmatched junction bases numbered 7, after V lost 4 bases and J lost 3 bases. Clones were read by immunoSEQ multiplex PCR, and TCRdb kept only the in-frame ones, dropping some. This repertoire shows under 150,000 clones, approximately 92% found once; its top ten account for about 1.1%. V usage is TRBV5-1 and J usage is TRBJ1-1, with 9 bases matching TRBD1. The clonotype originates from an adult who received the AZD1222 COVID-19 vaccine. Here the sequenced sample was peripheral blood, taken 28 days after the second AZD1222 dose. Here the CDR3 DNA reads TGCGCCAGCAGCAAACAGGGGGCGAGTGACACTGAAGCTTTCTTT. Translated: CASSKQGASDTEAFF.